This T cell receptor beta chain was recorded in a study of CD8+ T cells in alopecia areata (dated by TCRdb to the late 2010s). With regard to the full study: Treated patients were enrolled in an open-label pilot trial of oral tofacitinib at 5 to 10 mg twice daily for moderate-to-severe alopecia areata. Tofacitinib was administered for 6 to 18 months, and 6 months of follow-up off drug were then conducted to assess delayed response and recurrence. For the treated patients, the SALT score, which quantifies what percentage of scalp surface area is affected, served as the measure of disease severity. The study used high-throughput TCRbeta sequencing to examine T cell clonal expansion in alopecia areata, in both the C3H/HeJ mouse model and human patients. Scalp tissue and sorted CD4+ and CD8+ peripheral blood T cells from patchy and totalis/universalis alopecia areata patients and from healthy controls were covered by human TCRbeta sequencing. Tofacitinib-treated patients had biopsies at baseline and at 4 and 24 weeks of treatment, with a later scalp biopsy in several patients. Scalp clonality was compared among normal scalp (n=4), patchy alopecia areata scalp (n=8), and alopecia totalis/universalis scalp (n=8). RNA came from the PAXgene miRNA kit for fixed scalp, the miRNeasy kit for PBMCs, and the RNeasy kit for mouse skin. immunoSEQ multiplex PCR using 35 Vbeta forward primers and 13 Jbeta reverse primers was used to amplify TCRbeta CDR3 regions.

What the research found in general, with its limitations: During tofacitinib treatment, many expanded lesional clones stuck around in both scalp and blood, and this persistence may partly explain why relapse happens after treatment is stopped. Because the treated cohort was small and had just a single nonresponder, larger studies are needed to establish links between baseline CD8+ expansion and response. With tofacitinib, both scalp clonality and the number of expanded CD8+ clones among the top 100 scalp clones went down significantly. Scalp TCR repertoire analysis is complicated because resident alphabeta T cells in normal human skin are also sequenced, whereas mouse skin is dominated by gammadelta T cells. Compared with normal scalp, lesional scalp, particularly in alopecia totalis/universalis, had higher clonality and more expanded CD8+ clones, which suggests antigenic drive. Compared with mice, TCR sequences shared between patients were less clear, possibly partly because of HLA diversity across the patient population.

The library was generated by the immunoSEQ multiplex PCR assay. RNA was extracted from all samples and reverse transcribed into cDNA as template for TCR sequencing. SuperScript III was used to make first-strand cDNA, primed with a 2:1 mix of oligo-dT and random hexamers. Amplification bias was assessed with a synthetic immune receptor repertoire, and residual bias was removed computationally. Processing in the source paper ran as follows. Raw reads were preprocessed to remove errors, and CDR3 was defined according to IMGT conventions as the region from the conserved cysteine to phenylalanine. To get clonality, Shannon entropy was normalized by log2 of the number of productive unique TCRs and the result was subtracted from 1. Whether scalp clones were CD4 or CD8 was inferred by matching scalp TCRbeta sequences against CD4 and CD8 repertoires sorted from blood. TCRdb holds this immuneACCESS table with in-frame rearrangements only. Some clones are missing; in checked studies, unresolved V genes explain under half, and the rest has no known cause. V, J and clone size reflect that table, while D and trimming were determined from the DNA. Recorded for this sample are 200,000 to 250,000 clones; about 58% of them occurred a single time. Approximately 1.4% of the sample comes from the top ten.

CDR3 length: 13 amino acids, cysteine to phenylalanine. This entry keeps only the CDR3 DNA: 39 bases, framed from base 1. The germline V gene encodes CDR1 ENHRY and CDR2 SYGVKD. V loses 3 bases of germline sequence and J loses 1 base, and the interval between the two ends is 6 bases. The label giving this sample's time point can be read as: around 28 days on oral tofacitinib. Explained via the paper, the treatment or condition label denotes: oral pan-JAK inhibitor, 5-10 mg twice daily. Lesional scalp punch biopsies and peripheral blood were obtained from alopecia areata patients. PBMCs were separated by density centrifugation and stained for CD3, CD4 and CD8, after which CD4+ and CD8+ T cells were sorted on a FACSAria. About this clone: What this receptor recognizes is not known. No much larger clonotype is one base removed from it; base qualities were not supplied.

This specimen consisted of CD4+ T cells sorted from blood, obtained at week 4, from a patient treated with tofacitinib. The rearrangement joined TRBV10-3 to TRBJ1-2; the D gene cannot be resolved reliably. The TCR was taken from a human donor with alopecia areata. The nucleotide sequence is TGTGCCATCAGTGAAGGTCGTAACTATGGCTACACCTTC. Translated, it gives CAISEGRNYGYTF.